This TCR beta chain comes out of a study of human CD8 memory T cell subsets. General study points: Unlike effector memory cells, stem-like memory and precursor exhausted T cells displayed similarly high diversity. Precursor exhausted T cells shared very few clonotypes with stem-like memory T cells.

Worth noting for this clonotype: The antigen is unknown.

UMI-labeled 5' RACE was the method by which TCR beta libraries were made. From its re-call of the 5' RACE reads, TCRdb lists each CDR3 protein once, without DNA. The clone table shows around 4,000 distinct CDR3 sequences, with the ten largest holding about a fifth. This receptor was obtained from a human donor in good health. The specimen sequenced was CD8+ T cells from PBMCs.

The CDR3 sequence: CSAWGTGAPLEQYF. V and J are TRBV29-1 and TRBJ2-7; the TCRdb call, TRBD1, lacks DNA for checking. The germline CDR1 and CDR2 sequences are SQVTM and ANQGSEA. This CDR3 spans 14 amino acids.